Listed below are T cell receptor beta chains from one sample, sequenced in a study of T-cell memory formation after mild COVID-19. TCRdb recomputed calls from the 5' RACE reads with MiXCR, one row per CDR3 protein. The sample records more than 35,000 distinct CDR3 sequences, 6.1% being singletons. Sequenced material: PBMCs or a T cell subset sorted from them (not recorded which). These receptors were collected from an adult who had mild COVID-19 (a few samples of this study predate the infection). Cell type and time point are not known. Each CDR3 is given with its conserved first and last residue.

V gene	J gene	CDR3 protein
TRBV7-2	TRBJ1-1	CASSSGGNTEAFF
TRBV12-3/TRBV12-4	TRBJ2-7	CASSLGGEVKVQYF
TRBV6-6	TRBJ2-1	CASSSLNEQFF
TRBV24-1	TRBJ2-1	CATSDLTSGHYNEQFF
TRBV20-1	TRBJ2-1	CSATGTSDYNEQFF
TRBV18	TRBJ1-1	CASSQNRGEAFF
TRBV11-3	TRBJ2-2	CASSLSTLTGELFF
TRBV6-5	TRBJ1-4	CASRGIGQGSEKLFF
TRBV20-1	TRBJ1-4	CSAREAGVYEKLFF
TRBV2	TRBJ1-2	CASSEEYGYTF
TRBV7-9	TRBJ2-1	CASSLGHPEQFF
TRBV10-3	TRBJ2-1	CAITASGRDEQFF
TRBV27	TRBJ1-1	CASSAYTGMNTEAFF
TRBV25-1	TRBJ2-7	CASSASRTDDYEQYF
TRBV30	TRBJ1-5	CAWRGQGDQPQHF
TRBV7-2	TRBJ1-5	CASSLGDSSNQPQHF
TRBV7-9	TRBJ2-7	CASSFGVSSYEQYF
TRBV20-1	TRBJ1-1	CSAERVPEAFF
TRBV3-1	TRBJ2-7	CASSQDSGSPTYEQYF
TRBV2	TRBJ1-2	CASREGLVGYTF
TRBV4-2	TRBJ1-1	CASSLIGPGGEAFF
TRBV25-1	TRBJ2-7	CASSEFRGGEQYF
TRBV4-2	TRBJ1-5	CASSQGTGKSNQPQHF
TRBV5-1	TRBJ2-1	CASSPDRGRGEFF
TRBV12-3/TRBV12-4	TRBJ1-2	CASSRGGGNYGYTF
TRBV6-6	TRBJ1-3	CASIQLNSGNTIYF
TRBV7-9	TRBJ2-7	CASSSIGFSTYEQYF
TRBV29-1	TRBJ1-1	CSVEYHREASTEAFF
TRBV29-1	TRBJ2-5	CSVVAGEWIGETQYF
TRBV12-3/TRBV12-4	TRBJ2-1	CASSLGQGVMVSPDEQFF
TRBV15	TRBJ1-1	CATRRVMNTEAFF
TRBV27	TRBJ2-3	CASSFASGRGDTQYF
TRBV6-5	TRBJ2-7	CASSLRDSPSYEQYF
TRBV10-3	TRBJ1-1	CAHQTGDNTEAFF
TRBV20-1	TRBJ2-1	CSAREREGRGEQFF